The following is a T cell receptor beta chain sequence with its context. Its antigen is undetermined. Sequencing used immunoSEQ multiplex PCR; TCRdb keeps in-frame clones, though not all of them. The sample lists tens of thousands of clones; roughly 84% were seen once. The data originate from a study of PD-1 blockade in classical Hodgkin lymphoma. Study observations and caveats: At baseline, newly diagnosed patients reportedly showed less TCR diversity than healthy donors. What caused the repertoire differences, perhaps disease activity or prior therapy, remains undefined. Compared with baseline, CD4+ but not CD8+ TCR diversity had risen significantly by C4D1. Prior to therapy, complete responders displayed diversity much like that of newly diagnosed patients.

The germline V gene encodes CDR1 LGHNA and CDR2 YSLEER. The CDR3 runs to 19 residues. Losses at the gene ends were 0 bases for V and 4 bases for J; bases not matched to a gene: 16. Following autologous stem cell transplantation, relapse occurred in every patient, and exposure to brentuximab vedotin varied. Magnetic negative selection was used to purify CD4+ T cells from PBMCs that had been thawed. The chain recombines TRBV4-3 with TRBJ1-1; 8 nucleotides line up with TRBD1. The source material was CD4+ T cells from blood, sampled at baseline. The origin of this receptor is a human donor with classical Hodgkin lymphoma. The CDR3 DNA reads TGCGCCAGCAGCCAAGATATACCTGGGTTTCAGGGGGCCGGCACTGAAGCTTTCTTT. Residues: CASSQDIPGFQGAGTEAFF.